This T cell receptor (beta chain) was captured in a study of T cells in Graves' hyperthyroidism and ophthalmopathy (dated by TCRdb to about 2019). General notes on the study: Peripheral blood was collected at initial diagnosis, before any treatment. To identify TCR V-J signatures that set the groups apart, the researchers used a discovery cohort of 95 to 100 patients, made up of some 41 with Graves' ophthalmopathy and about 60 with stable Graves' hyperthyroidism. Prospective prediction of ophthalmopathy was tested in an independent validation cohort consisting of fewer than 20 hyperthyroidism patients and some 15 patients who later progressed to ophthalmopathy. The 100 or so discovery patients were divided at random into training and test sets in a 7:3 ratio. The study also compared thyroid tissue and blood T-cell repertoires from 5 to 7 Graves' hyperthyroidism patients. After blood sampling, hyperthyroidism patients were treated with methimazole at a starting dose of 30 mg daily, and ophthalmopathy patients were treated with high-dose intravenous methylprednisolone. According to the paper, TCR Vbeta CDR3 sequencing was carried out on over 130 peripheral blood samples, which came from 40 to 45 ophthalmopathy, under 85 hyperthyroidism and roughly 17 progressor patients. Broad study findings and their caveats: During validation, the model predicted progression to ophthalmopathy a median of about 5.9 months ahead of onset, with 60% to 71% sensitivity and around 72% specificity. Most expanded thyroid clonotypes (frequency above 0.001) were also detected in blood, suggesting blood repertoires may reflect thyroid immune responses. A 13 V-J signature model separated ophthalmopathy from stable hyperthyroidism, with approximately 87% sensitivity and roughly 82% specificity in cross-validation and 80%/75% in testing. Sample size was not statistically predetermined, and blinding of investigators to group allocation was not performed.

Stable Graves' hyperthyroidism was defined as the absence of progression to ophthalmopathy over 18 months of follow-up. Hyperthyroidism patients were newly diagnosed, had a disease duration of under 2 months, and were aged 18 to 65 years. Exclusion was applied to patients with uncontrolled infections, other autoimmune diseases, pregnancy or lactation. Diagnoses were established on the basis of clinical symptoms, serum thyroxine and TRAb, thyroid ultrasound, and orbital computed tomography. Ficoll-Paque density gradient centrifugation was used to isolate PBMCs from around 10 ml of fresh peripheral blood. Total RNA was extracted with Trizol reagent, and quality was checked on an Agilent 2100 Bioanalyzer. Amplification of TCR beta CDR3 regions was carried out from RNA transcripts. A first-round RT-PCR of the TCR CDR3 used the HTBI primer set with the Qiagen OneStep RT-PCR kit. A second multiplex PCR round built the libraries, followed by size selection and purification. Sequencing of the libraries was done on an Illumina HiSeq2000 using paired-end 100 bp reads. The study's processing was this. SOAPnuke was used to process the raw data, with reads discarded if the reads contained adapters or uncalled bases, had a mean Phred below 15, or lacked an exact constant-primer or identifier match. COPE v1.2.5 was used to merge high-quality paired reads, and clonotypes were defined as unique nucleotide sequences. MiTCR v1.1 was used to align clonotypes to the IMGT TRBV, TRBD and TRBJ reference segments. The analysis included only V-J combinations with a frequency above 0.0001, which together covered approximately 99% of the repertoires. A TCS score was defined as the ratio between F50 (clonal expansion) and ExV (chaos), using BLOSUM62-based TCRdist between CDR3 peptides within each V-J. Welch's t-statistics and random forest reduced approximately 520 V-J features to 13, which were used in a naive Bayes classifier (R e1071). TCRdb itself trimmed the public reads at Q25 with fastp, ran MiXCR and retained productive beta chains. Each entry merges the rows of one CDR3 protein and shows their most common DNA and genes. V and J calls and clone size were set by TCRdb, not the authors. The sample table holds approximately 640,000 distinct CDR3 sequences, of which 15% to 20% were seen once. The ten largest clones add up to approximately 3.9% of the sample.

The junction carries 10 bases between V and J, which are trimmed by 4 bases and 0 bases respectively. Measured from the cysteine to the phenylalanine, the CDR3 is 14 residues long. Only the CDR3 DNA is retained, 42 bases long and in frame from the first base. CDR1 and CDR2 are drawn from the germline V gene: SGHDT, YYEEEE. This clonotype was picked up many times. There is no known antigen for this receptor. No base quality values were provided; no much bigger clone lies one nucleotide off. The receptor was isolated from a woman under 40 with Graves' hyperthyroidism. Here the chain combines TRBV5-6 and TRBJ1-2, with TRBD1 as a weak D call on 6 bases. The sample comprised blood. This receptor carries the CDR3 CASSIGQSNYGYTF. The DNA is TGTGCCAGCAGCATAGGACAGTCTAACTATGGCTACACCTTC. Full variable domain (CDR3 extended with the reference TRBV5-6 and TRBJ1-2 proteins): DAGVTQSPTHLIKTRGQQVTLRCSPKSGHDTVSWYQQALGQGPQFIFQYYEEEERQRGNFPDRFSGHQFPNYSSELNVNALLLGDSALYLCASSIGQSNYGYTFGSGTRLTVV.